Shown below are 3 T cell receptor beta chains from a single sample sequenced in a study of blood T cell repertoires in COVID-19. TCRdb's copy holds only in-frame clones and misses some; the assay was immunoSEQ multiplex PCR. The table records 95,000 to 150,000 clones, around three quarters of them present only once. The sample was peripheral blood. The source of these receptors is a man in his sixties with active or convalescent COVID-19.

The chain couples TRBV30 to TRBJ1-6, with D possibly matching TRBD1 (5 bases). Between the trimmed V and J ends, which lost 1 base and 6 bases, there was a span of 10 bases. The CDR3 is made up of 14 amino acids. Germline assignment: CDR1 GTSNPN and CDR2 SVGIG (reference sequence). CDR3 sequence: CAWSGVTVNSPLHF. DNA of the CDR3: TGTGCCTGGAGTGGGGTGACAGTTAATTCACCCCTCCACTTT.

This chain connects TRBV27 to TRBJ1-5, with TRBD1 identical over 9 bases. The CDR3 totals 14 residues. V gave up 6 bases and J gave up 7 bases; unmatched junction bases: 7. Germline CDR1 MNHEY, CDR2 SMNVEV (reference sequence). The CDR3 is CASRGQGGGQPQHF. In nucleotides, the CDR3 is TGTGCCAGCAGGGGACAGGGAGGAGGACAGCCCCAGCATTTT.

This chain connects TRBV27 to TRBJ1-2; the D is unclear. The CDR3 totals 16 residues. The germline CDR1 and CDR2 sequences are MNHEY and SMNVEV (reference sequence). The ends were cut back, 4 bases at V and 2 bases at J, with 17 bases in the middle. CDR3 bases: TGTGCCAGCAGTTCTTCTCTGGGCACGGGGAACTATGGCTACACCTTC. Its protein is CASSSSLGTGNYGYTF.